Listed below are T cell receptor beta chains from one sample, sequenced in a study of cytomegalovirus exposure and HLA in healthy donors. The repertoire was sequenced with immunoSEQ multiplex PCR; TCRdb's copy has only in-frame clones and lacks some. Among approximately 280,000 clones listed, more than 80% were seen once. The sequencing sample was made of PBMCs. These receptors were collected from a man aged 40-50 years in good health and CMV-seropositive. Both conserved end residues are part of each CDR3. A D gene is named only where the DNA matches it firmly. Clone size is given for some rows only: seen once, a few or many times, or a class if the clone is expanded.

CDR3aa: CASSLRDSNSYEQYF
CDR3nt: TGTGCCAGCAGCTTACGAGACAGTAACTCCTACGAGCAGTACTTC
abundance: .
v_gene: TRBV7-6
d_gene: .
j_gene: TRBJ2-7

CDR3aa: CASSLGIGTSGIGYNEQFF
CDR3nt: TGTGCCAGCAGCTTGGGGATAGGGACTAGCGGGATCGGATACAATGAGCAGTTCTTC
abundance: .
v_gene: TRBV5-6
d_gene: TRBD2
j_gene: TRBJ2-1

CDR3aa: CASRTGNYEQYF
CDR3nt: TGTGCCAGCAGGACAGGTAACTACGAGCAGTACTTC
abundance: .
v_gene: TRBV7-2
d_gene: .
j_gene: TRBJ2-7

CDR3aa: CASSVGLAGVGDTQYF
CDR3nt: TGTGCCAGCAGCGTAGGACTAGCGGGAGTTGGAGATACGCAGTATTTT
abundance: .
v_gene: TRBV9
d_gene: TRBD2
j_gene: TRBJ2-3

CDR3aa: CASSPSVGGGETQYF
CDR3nt: TGTGCCAGCAGCCCCTCGGTAGGGGGTGGAGAGACCCAGTACTTC
abundance: .
v_gene: TRBV7-2
d_gene: .
j_gene: TRBJ2-5

CDR3aa: CASSLARVSNQPQHF
CDR3nt: TGTGCCAGCAGTTTAGCCAGGGTAAGCAATCAGCCCCAGCATTTT
abundance: few
v_gene: TRBV28
d_gene: .
j_gene: TRBJ1-5

CDR3aa: CASSSGTGKTEAFF
CDR3nt: TGTGCCAGCAGTTCCGGGACAGGGAAGACTGAAGCTTTCTTT
abundance: few
v_gene: TRBV6-6
d_gene: TRBD1
j_gene: TRBJ1-1

CDR3aa: CASSLIGQGAGEQYF
CDR3nt: TGTGCCAGCAGCTTGATAGGACAGGGGGCGGGTGAGCAGTACTTC
abundance: few
v_gene: TRBV5-4
d_gene: TRBD1
j_gene: TRBJ2-7

CDR3aa: CASSSGGGTDTQYF
CDR3nt: TGTGCCAGCAGCTCGGGGGGGGGCACAGATACGCAGTATTTT
abundance: .
v_gene: TRBV7-3
d_gene: TRBD2
j_gene: TRBJ2-3

CDR3aa: CASSTLDWAGANVLTF
CDR3nt: TGTGCCAGCAGCACTCTAGACTGGGCTGGGGCCAACGTCCTGACTTTC
abundance: .
v_gene: TRBV9
d_gene: .
j_gene: TRBJ2-6

CDR3aa: CASSIPVDTYYERYF
CDR3nt: TGTGCCAGCAGCATCCCCGTGGACACATACTACGAGCGGTACTTC
abundance: .
v_gene: TRBV7-9
d_gene: .
j_gene: TRBJ2-7

CDR3aa: CASSFSGKGTDTQYF
CDR3nt: TGTGCCAGTAGTTTTAGCGGGAAGGGGACAGATACGCAGTATTTT
abundance: .
v_gene: TRBV19
d_gene: TRBD2
j_gene: TRBJ2-3

CDR3aa: CASSLGQGDEQYF
CDR3nt: TGTGCCAGCAGTCTGGGACAAGGGGACGAGCAGTACTTC
abundance: few
v_gene: TRBV9
d_gene: .
j_gene: TRBJ2-7

CDR3aa: CASSQWTGKNEQFF
CDR3nt: TGTGCCAGCAGCCAGTGGACAGGGAAGAATGAGCAGTTCTTC
abundance: .
v_gene: TRBV14
d_gene: TRBD1
j_gene: TRBJ2-1

CDR3aa: CASSYGREGAYNEQFF
CDR3nt: TGTGCCAGCAGTTACGGGCGGGAGGGGGCCTACAATGAGCAGTTCTTC
abundance: .
v_gene: TRBV6-5
d_gene: TRBD2
j_gene: TRBJ2-1

CDR3aa: CASSLGLAGGQEQFF
CDR3nt: TGTGCCAGCAGCTTAGGGCTAGCGGGAGGGCAGGAGCAGTTCTTC
abundance: .
v_gene: TRBV7-8
d_gene: TRBD2
j_gene: TRBJ2-1

CDR3aa: CASSPLSGRGTEAFF
CDR3nt: TGTGCCAGCAGCCCACTGTCGGGTCGGGGAACTGAAGCTTTCTTT
abundance: .
v_gene: TRBV14
d_gene: .
j_gene: TRBJ1-1

CDR3aa: CASSENPGTGDGEQFF
CDR3nt: TGTGCCAGCAGTGAGAACCCCGGGACAGGGGACGGTGAGCAGTTCTTC
abundance: .
v_gene: TRBV2
d_gene: TRBD1
j_gene: TRBJ2-1

CDR3aa: CASSLRGLRDYEQYF
CDR3nt: TGTGCCAGCAGTTTAAGAGGGTTAAGGGACTACGAGCAGTACTTC
abundance: .
v_gene: TRBV27
d_gene: .
j_gene: TRBJ2-7

CDR3aa: CASSEATGLAVYEQYF
CDR3nt: TGTGCCAGCAGTGAAGCGACGGGACTAGCGGTTTACGAGCAGTACTTC
abundance: .
v_gene: TRBV2
d_gene: TRBD2
j_gene: TRBJ2-7

CDR3aa: CASSEYGTSGFKNIQYF
CDR3nt: TGTGCCAGCAGTGAATATGGGACTAGCGGGTTCAAAAACATTCAGTACTTC
abundance: .
v_gene: TRBV2
d_gene: TRBD2
j_gene: TRBJ2-4

CDR3aa: CSVTGSGANVLTF
CDR3nt: TGCAGCGTAACAGGCTCTGGGGCCAACGTCCTGACTTTC
abundance: few
v_gene: TRBV29-1
d_gene: .
j_gene: TRBJ2-6

CDR3aa: CASSLKTGANEKLFF
CDR3nt: TGTGCCAGCAGCTTAAAGACAGGCGCAAATGAAAAACTGTTTTTT
abundance: .
v_gene: TRBV5-4
d_gene: .
j_gene: TRBJ1-4

CDR3aa: CASSYSVQGGTEAFF
CDR3nt: TGTGCCAGCAGTTACTCTGTTCAGGGCGGAACTGAAGCTTTCTTT
abundance: .
v_gene: TRBV6-5
d_gene: .
j_gene: TRBJ1-1

CDR3aa: CASSLARASGRVEQYF
CDR3nt: TGTGCCAGCAGCTTAGCGCGTGCTAGCGGGAGGGTTGAGCAGTACTTC
abundance: few
v_gene: TRBV7-2
d_gene: TRBD2
j_gene: TRBJ2-7

CDR3aa: CASSPKTGTFYGYTF
CDR3nt: TGTGCCAGCAGCCCCAAGACAGGGACCTTCTATGGCTACACCTTC
abundance: .
v_gene: TRBV9
d_gene: TRBD1
j_gene: TRBJ1-2

CDR3aa: CASSLGRTAYQETQYF
CDR3nt: TGCGCCAGCAGCTTGGGAAGGACAGCGTACCAAGAGACCCAGTACTTC
abundance: .
v_gene: TRBV5-1
d_gene: .
j_gene: TRBJ2-5

CDR3aa: CASSPPGQGSPYEQYF
CDR3nt: TGTGCCAGCTCACCACCGGGTCAGGGGAGTCCCTACGAGCAGTACTTC
abundance: .
v_gene: TRBV18
d_gene: .
j_gene: TRBJ2-7

CDR3aa: CSVEVGTGLYGYTF
CDR3nt: TGCAGCGTTGAAGTCGGGACAGGCCTCTATGGCTACACCTTC
abundance: few
v_gene: TRBV29-1
d_gene: TRBD1
j_gene: TRBJ1-2

CDR3aa: CASSFLKAGGSTDTQYF
CDR3nt: TGTGCCAGCAGTTTCCTAAAAGCGGGAGGGTCGACAGATACGCAGTATTTT
abundance: .
v_gene: TRBV27
d_gene: TRBD2
j_gene: TRBJ2-3

CDR3aa: CASSVGGGLAGDEQFF
CDR3nt: TGTGCCAGCAGCGTAGGGGGAGGACTAGCGGGAGACGAGCAGTTCTTC
abundance: .
v_gene: TRBV9
d_gene: TRBD2
j_gene: TRBJ2-1

CDR3aa: CASSLPGLVTSSYNEQFF
CDR3nt: TGTGCCAGCAGCCTTCCGGGACTAGTGACGAGCTCCTACAATGAGCAGTTCTTC
abundance: .
v_gene: TRBV28
d_gene: TRBD2
j_gene: TRBJ2-1

CDR3aa: CAWSVGQGLEQYF
CDR3nt: TGTGCCTGGAGTGTAGGGCAGGGGCTAGAGCAGTACTTC
abundance: .
v_gene: TRBV30
d_gene: .
j_gene: TRBJ2-7

CDR3aa: CASSTNRVWELFF
CDR3nt: TGTGCCAGCAGCACAAACAGGGTTTGGGAGCTGTTTTTT
abundance: .
v_gene: TRBV11-2
d_gene: .
j_gene: TRBJ2-2

CDR3aa: CASSYLGLAGENEQFF
CDR3nt: TGTGCCAGCAGTTACTTAGGACTAGCGGGAGAAAATGAGCAGTTCTTC
abundance: .
v_gene: TRBV6-5
d_gene: TRBD2
j_gene: TRBJ2-1

CDR3aa: CASTLTDNKLFF
CDR3nt: TGTGCCAGCACCCTAACCGATAATAAACTGTTTTTT
abundance: few
v_gene: TRBV6-6
d_gene: .
j_gene: TRBJ1-4

CDR3aa: CAWTPGGENTEAFF
CDR3nt: TGTGCCTGGACCCCGGGCGGGGAGAACACTGAAGCTTTCTTT
abundance: .
v_gene: TRBV30
d_gene: .
j_gene: TRBJ1-1

CDR3aa: CAFGQGADQGTEAFF
CDR3nt: TGTGCCTTCGGACAGGGGGCCGATCAGGGCACTGAAGCTTTCTTT
abundance: .
v_gene: TRBV30
d_gene: TRBD1
j_gene: TRBJ1-1

CDR3aa: CASSSYGQSGGYTF
CDR3nt: TGTGCCAGCAGTTCCTACGGACAGTCAGGTGGCTACACCTTC
abundance: .
v_gene: TRBV27
d_gene: .
j_gene: TRBJ1-2

CDR3aa: CASSPPLTGNPYEQYF
CDR3nt: TGTGCCAGCTCACCACCACTAACAGGGAACCCCTACGAGCAGTACTTC
abundance: .
v_gene: TRBV18
d_gene: .
j_gene: TRBJ2-7

CDR3aa: CASSLVSGNTGELFF
CDR3nt: TGTGCCAGCAGCTTAGTCTCGGGGAACACCGGGGAGCTGTTTTTT
abundance: .
v_gene: TRBV7-2
d_gene: .
j_gene: TRBJ2-2

CDR3aa: CASSPTGASYEQYF
CDR3nt: TGTGCCAGCAGCCCCACTGGGGCCTCCTACGAGCAGTACTTC
abundance: .
v_gene: TRBV4-2
d_gene: .
j_gene: TRBJ2-7

CDR3aa: CASSPMTGWSGRLSEQFF
CDR3nt: TGTGCCAGCTCACCGATGACAGGGTGGAGCGGGAGGTTAAGTGAGCAGTTCTTC
abundance: .
v_gene: TRBV18
d_gene: TRBD2
j_gene: TRBJ2-1

CDR3aa: CASSTPNRGQNTEAFF
CDR3nt: TGTGCCAGCAGTACACCCAACAGGGGGCAAAACACTGAAGCTTTCTTT
abundance: few
v_gene: TRBV28
d_gene: TRBD1
j_gene: TRBJ1-1

CDR3aa: CASSESGQLAYEQYF
CDR3nt: TGTGCCAGCAGTGAATCCGGACAGCTGGCCTACGAGCAGTACTTC
abundance: .
v_gene: TRBV2
d_gene: .
j_gene: TRBJ2-7

CDR3aa: CASSEAGLAGGEQFF
CDR3nt: TGCGCCAGCAGTGAGGCGGGACTAGCGGGAGGAGAGCAGTTCTTC
abundance: .
v_gene: TRBV10-1
d_gene: TRBD2
j_gene: TRBJ2-1

CDR3aa: CASSWDRLNEKLFF
CDR3nt: TGTGCCAGCAGTTGGGACAGACTTAATGAAAAACTGTTTTTT
abundance: .
v_gene: TRBV6-1
d_gene: TRBD1
j_gene: TRBJ1-4

CDR3aa: CATGTVQSYQPQHF
CDR3nt: TGTGCCACCGGGACAGTTCAAAGCTATCAGCCCCAGCATTTT
abundance: .
v_gene: TRBV28
d_gene: TRBD1
j_gene: TRBJ1-5

CDR3aa: CASSISRGYTEAFF
CDR3nt: TGTGCCAGTAGTATAAGTAGGGGCTACACTGAAGCTTTCTTT
abundance: .
v_gene: TRBV19
d_gene: .
j_gene: TRBJ1-1

CDR3aa: CASSLNPGSSYEQYF
CDR3nt: TGTGCCAGCAGCTTGAATCCTGGCAGCTCCTACGAGCAGTACTTC
abundance: .
v_gene: TRBV5-4
d_gene: .
j_gene: TRBJ2-7

CDR3aa: CACVTGSASYEQYF
CDR3nt: TGTGCCTGCGTTACAGGGAGCGCCTCCTACGAGCAGTACTTC
abundance: .
v_gene: TRBV30
d_gene: .
j_gene: TRBJ2-7

CDR3aa: CASAFRASGSNEQFF
CDR3nt: TGTGCCAGTGCTTTTAGGGCTAGCGGGAGCAATGAGCAGTTCTTC
abundance: once
v_gene: TRBV19
d_gene: TRBD2
j_gene: TRBJ2-1

CDR3aa: CASSRTGTGNEKLFF
CDR3nt: TGTGCCAGCAGTAGAACCGGGACAGGGAATGAAAAACTGTTTTTT
abundance: .
v_gene: TRBV2
d_gene: TRBD1
j_gene: TRBJ1-4

CDR3aa: CASSSGQGLEAFF
CDR3nt: TGCGCCAGCAGCTCGGGACAGGGACTTGAAGCTTTCTTT
abundance: .
v_gene: TRBV5-1
d_gene: TRBD1
j_gene: TRBJ1-1

CDR3aa: CASSWLRDRETQYF
CDR3nt: TGTGCCAGCAGCTGGCTTCGGGACAGAGAGACCCAGTACTTC
abundance: .
v_gene: TRBV7-9
d_gene: TRBD1
j_gene: TRBJ2-5